This TCR beta chain came from a study of yellow fever vaccine responses in identical twins. The length of the CDR3 is 13 residues. CDR1 is SQVTM and CDR2 is ANQGSEA in the germline V gene. Between the trimmed V and J ends, which lost 4 bases and 9 bases, there was a span of 16 bases. Concerning this clonotype itself: Its cognate antigen is unknown.

Findings and limits, study-wide: Reports say the vaccine T cell response in twins looked partly convergent and partly personalized.

TCRdb used MiXCR to reprocess the RT-PCR reads, holding one entry per CDR3 protein. The profile covers tens of thousands of distinct CDR3 sequences, with roughly 80% appearing a single time and roughly 5% taken by the ten largest. This chain links TRBV29-1 with TRBJ2-1; perhaps TRBD2 as D (6 bases). The material sequenced was T cells from blood (PBMCs), unsorted or a sorted subset (not recorded which), taken before or after yellow fever vaccination (not recorded which). This TCR came from a woman aged 18-30 years who received the yellow fever vaccine. The CDR3 nucleotides are TGCAGCGTTGGTGGGGGGTGGTCGGGTGAGCAGTTCTTC. It specifies CSVGGGWSGEQFF.